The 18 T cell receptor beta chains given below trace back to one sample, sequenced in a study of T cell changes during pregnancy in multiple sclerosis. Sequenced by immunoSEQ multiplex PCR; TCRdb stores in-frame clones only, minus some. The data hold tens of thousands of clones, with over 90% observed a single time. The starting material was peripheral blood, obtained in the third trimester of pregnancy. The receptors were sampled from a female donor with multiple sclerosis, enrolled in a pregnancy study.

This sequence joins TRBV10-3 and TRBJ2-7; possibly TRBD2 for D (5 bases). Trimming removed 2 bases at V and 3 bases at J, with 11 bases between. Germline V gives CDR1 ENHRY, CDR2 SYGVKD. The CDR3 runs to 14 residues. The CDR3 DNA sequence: TGTGCCATCAGTGAGGCGACAACTAGCTACGAGCAGTACTTC. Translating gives CAISEATTSYEQYF.

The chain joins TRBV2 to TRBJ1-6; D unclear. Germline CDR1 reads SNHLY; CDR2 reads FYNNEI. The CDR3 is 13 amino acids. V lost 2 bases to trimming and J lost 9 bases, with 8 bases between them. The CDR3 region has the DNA TGTGCCAGCAGTGAAACAAATGGTTCACCCCTCCACTTT. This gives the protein CASSETNGSPLHF.

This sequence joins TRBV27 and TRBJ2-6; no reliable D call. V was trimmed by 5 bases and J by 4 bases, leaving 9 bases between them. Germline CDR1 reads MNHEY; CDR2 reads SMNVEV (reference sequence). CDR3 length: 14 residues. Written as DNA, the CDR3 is TGTGCCAGCAGTCCCAGTGCCGGGGCCAACGTCCTGACTTTC. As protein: CASSPSAGANVLTF.

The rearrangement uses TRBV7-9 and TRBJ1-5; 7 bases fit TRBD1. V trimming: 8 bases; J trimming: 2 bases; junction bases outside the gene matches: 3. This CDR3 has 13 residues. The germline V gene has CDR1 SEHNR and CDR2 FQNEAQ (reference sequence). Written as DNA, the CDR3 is TGTGCCAGCGGAGGGACAGGCAATCAGCCCCAGCATTTT. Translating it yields CASGGTGNQPQHF.

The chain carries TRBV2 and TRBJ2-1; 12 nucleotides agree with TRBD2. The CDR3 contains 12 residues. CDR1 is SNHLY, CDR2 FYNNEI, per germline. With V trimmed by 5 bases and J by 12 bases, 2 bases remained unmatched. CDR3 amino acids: CASSRLAGVQFF. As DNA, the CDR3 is TGTGCCAGCAGTCGACTAGCGGGGGTGCAGTTCTTC.

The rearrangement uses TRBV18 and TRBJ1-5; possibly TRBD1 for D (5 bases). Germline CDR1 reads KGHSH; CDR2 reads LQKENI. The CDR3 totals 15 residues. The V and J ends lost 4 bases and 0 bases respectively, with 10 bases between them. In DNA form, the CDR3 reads TGTGCCAGCTCACGACAGCTCAATAGCAATCAGCCCCAGCATTTT. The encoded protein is CASSRQLNSNQPQHF.

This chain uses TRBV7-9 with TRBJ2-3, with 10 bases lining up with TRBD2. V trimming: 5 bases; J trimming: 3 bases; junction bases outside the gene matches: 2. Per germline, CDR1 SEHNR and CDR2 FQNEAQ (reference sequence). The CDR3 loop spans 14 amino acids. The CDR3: CASSVSGGTDTQYF. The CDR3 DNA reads TGTGCCAGCAGCGTTAGCGGGGGGACAGATACGCAGTATTTT.

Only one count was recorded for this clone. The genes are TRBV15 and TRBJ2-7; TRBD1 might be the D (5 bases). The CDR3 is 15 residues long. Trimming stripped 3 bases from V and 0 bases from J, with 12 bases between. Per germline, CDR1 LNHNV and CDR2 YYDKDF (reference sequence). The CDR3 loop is CATSSQGASSYEQYF. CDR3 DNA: TGTGCCACCAGCAGCCAAGGGGCTAGCTCCTACGAGCAGTACTTC.

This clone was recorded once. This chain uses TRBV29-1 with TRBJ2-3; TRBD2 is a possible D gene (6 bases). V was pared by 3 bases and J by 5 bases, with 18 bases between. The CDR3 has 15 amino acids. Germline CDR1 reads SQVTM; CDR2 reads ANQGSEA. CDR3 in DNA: TGCAGCGTTGAGGATATGGAGGGGTTTAAAGATACGCAGTATTTT. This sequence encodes CSVEDMEGFKDTQYF.

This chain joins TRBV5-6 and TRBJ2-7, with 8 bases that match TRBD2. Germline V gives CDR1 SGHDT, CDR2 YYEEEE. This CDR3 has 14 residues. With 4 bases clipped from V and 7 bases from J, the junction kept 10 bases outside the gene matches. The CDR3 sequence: CASSRAGEPSEQYF. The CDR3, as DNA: TGTGCCAGCAGCCGAGCGGGGGAGCCCTCAGAGCAGTACTTC.

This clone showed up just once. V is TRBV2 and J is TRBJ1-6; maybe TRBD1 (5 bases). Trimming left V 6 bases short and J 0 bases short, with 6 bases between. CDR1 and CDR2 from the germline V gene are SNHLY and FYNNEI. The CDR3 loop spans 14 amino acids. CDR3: CASRGGSYNSPLHF. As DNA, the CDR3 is TGTGCCAGCAGGGGGGGCTCCTATAATTCACCCCTCCACTTT.

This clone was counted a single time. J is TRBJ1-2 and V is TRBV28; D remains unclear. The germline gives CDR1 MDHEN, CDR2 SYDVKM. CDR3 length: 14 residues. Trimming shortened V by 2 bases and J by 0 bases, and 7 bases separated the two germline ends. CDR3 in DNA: TGTGCCAGCAGTTTAGCACAACCTAACTATGGCTACACCTTC. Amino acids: CASSLAQPNYGYTF.

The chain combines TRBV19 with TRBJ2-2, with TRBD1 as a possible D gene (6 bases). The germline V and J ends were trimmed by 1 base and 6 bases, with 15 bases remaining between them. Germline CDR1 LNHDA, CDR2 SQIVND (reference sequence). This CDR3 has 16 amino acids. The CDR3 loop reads CASSIVGGGPSGELFF. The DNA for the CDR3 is TGTGCCAGTAGTATAGTTGGGGGCGGACCCTCCGGGGAGCTGTTTTTT.

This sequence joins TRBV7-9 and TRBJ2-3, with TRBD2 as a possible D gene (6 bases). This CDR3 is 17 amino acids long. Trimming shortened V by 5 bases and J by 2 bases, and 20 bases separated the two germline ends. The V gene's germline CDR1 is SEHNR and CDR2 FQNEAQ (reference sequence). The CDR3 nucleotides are TGTGCCAGCAGCCCCCATAGTAGTAGCGGCATCACAGATACGCAGTATTTT. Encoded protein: CASSPHSSSGITDTQYF.

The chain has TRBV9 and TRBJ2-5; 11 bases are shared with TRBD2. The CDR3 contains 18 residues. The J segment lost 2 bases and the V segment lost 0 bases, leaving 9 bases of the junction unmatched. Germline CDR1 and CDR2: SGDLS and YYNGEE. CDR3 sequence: CASSVAPEVAGGQETQYF. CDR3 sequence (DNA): TGTGCCAGCAGCGTAGCCCCGGAAGTAGCGGGGGGGCAAGAGACCCAGTACTTC.

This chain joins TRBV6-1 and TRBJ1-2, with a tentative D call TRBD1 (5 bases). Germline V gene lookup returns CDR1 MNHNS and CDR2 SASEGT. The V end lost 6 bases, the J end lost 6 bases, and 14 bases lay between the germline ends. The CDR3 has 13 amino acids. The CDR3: CASSRGESDGYTF. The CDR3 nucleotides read TGTGCCAGCAGCCGGGGGGAATCTGATGGCTACACCTTC.

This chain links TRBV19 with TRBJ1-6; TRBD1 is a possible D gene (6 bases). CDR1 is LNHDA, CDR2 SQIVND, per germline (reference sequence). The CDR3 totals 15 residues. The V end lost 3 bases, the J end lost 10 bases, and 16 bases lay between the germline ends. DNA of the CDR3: TGTGCCAGTAGTATCCTCCGGGGGGGCGAATCACCCCTCCACTTT. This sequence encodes CASSILRGGESPLHF.

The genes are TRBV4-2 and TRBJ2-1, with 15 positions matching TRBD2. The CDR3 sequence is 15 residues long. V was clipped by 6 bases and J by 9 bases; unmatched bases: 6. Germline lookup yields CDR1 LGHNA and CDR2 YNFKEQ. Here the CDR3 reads CASRAGLAGGSEQFF. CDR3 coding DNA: TGTGCCAGCAGGGCGGGACTAGCGGGGGGTAGTGAGCAGTTCTTC.